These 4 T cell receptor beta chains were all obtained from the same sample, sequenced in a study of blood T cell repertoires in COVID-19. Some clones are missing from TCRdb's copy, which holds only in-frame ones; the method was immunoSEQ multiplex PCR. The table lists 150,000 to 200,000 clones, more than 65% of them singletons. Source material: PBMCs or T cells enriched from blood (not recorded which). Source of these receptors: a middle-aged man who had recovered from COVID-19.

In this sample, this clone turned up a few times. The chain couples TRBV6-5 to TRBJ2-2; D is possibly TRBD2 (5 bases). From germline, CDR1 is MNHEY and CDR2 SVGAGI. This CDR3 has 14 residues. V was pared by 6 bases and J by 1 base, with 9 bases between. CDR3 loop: CASSRTWNTGELFF. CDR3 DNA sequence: TGTGCCAGCAGCCGGACTTGGAACACCGGGGAGCTGTTTTTT.

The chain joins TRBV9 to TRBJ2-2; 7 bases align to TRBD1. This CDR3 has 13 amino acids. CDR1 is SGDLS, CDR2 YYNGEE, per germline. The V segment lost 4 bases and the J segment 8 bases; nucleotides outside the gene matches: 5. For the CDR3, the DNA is TGTGCCAGCAGCCTAACAGGGGTTGGGGAGCTGTTTTTT. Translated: CASSLTGVGELFF.

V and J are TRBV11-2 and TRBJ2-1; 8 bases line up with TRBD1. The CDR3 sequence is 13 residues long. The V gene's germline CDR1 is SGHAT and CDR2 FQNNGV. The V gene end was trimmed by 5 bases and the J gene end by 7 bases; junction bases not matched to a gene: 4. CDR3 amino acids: CASSPRGRNEQFF. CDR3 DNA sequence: TGTGCCAGCAGCCCCAGGGGGCGGAATGAGCAGTTCTTC.

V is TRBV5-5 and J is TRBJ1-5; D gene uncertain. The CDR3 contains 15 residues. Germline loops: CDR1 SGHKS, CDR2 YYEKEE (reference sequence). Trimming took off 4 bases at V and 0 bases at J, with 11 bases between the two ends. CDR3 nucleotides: TGTGCCAGCAGCCAAAGAGCGTATAGCAATCAGCCCCAGCATTTT. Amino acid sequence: CASSQRAYSNQPQHF.